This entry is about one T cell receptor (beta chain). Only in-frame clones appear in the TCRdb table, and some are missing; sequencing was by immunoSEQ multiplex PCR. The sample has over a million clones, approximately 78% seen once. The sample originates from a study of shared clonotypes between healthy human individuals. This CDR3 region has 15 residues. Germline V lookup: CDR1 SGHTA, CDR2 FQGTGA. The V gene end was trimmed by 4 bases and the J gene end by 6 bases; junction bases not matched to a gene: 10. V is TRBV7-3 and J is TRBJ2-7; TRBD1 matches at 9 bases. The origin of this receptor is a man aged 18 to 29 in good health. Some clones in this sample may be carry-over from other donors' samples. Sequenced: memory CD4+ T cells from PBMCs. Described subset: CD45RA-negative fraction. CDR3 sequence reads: CASSSTWDREAEQYF. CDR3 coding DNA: TGTGCCAGCAGCTCGACCTGGGACAGGGAGGCCGAGCAGTACTTC.